These 24 T cell receptor beta chains share one sample of origin, sequenced in a study of blood T cell repertoires in COVID-19. Clones were sequenced by immunoSEQ multiplex PCR, and TCRdb holds only the in-frame ones, with some missing. The data contain over 150,000 clones, about 90% of them singletons. Sequencing was done on a sample of peripheral blood. Source of these receptors: a man in his fifties with acute or convalescent COVID-19.

V is TRBV27 and J is TRBJ2-5; D uncertain. There are 15 residues in the CDR3. Germline assignment: CDR1 MNHEY and CDR2 SMNVEV (reference sequence). Trimming shortened V by 4 bases and J by 5 bases, and 17 bases separated the two germline ends. This chain's CDR3 is CASSSLLSRSETQYF. CDR3 bases: TGTGCCAGCAGTTCCCTTCTTAGTAGATCGGAGACCCAGTACTTC.

In its sample, this clone was seen a few times. The chain employs TRBV27 and TRBJ1-6, with TRBD1 as a possible D gene (5 bases). Between the trimmed V and J ends, which lost 8 bases and 11 bases, there was a span of 13 bases. The CDR3 consists of 12 residues. The germline V gene encodes CDR1 MNHEY and CDR2 SMNVEV (reference sequence). The CDR3, as DNA: TGTGCCAGCGGGTCCAGGGTTACACCCCTCCACTTT. It codes for CASGSRVTPLHF.

This clone came up once. This chain connects TRBV28 to TRBJ1-4, with D maybe TRBD1 (5 bases). Germline assignment: CDR1 MDHEN and CDR2 SYDVKM. This CDR3 has 13 residues. Deletions cut 3 bases from V and 5 bases from J, with 7 bases between. The CDR3: CASSFSGNEKLFF. Written as DNA, the CDR3 is TGTGCCAGCAGTTTCTCAGGGAATGAAAAACTGTTTTTT.

This clone was observed a single time. The rearrangement links TRBV18 to TRBJ2-5; 8 bases align to TRBD1. The V segment lost 2 bases and the J segment 5 bases; nucleotides outside the gene matches: 4. Germline loops: CDR1 KGHSH, CDR2 LQKENI. This CDR3 has 14 amino acids. As DNA, the CDR3 is TGTGCCAGCTCACCAGACAGGGGAATTGAGACCCAGTACTTC. Protein sequence: CASSPDRGIETQYF.

The chain joins TRBV19 to TRBJ1-5; tentatively, D is TRBD1 (5 bases). Trimming cost V 2 bases and J 7 bases, with 15 bases left between them. Germline V gene data show CDR1 as LNHDA and CDR2 as SQIVND (reference sequence). This CDR3 has 15 residues. CDR3 nucleotide sequence: TGTGCCAGTAGTATATCCGGGGGAGCGGGGCAGCCCCAGCATTTT. This gives the protein CASSISGGAGQPQHF.

The genes are TRBV6-5 and TRBJ1-3, with 8 bases identical to TRBD1. The CDR3 totals 15 residues. The germline CDR1 and CDR2 sequences are MNHEY and SVGAGI. Unmatched junction bases numbered 8, after V lost 6 bases and J lost 4 bases. CDR3 sequence: CASSNQGARGNTIYF. The CDR3 DNA follows: TGTGCCAGCAGCAACCAGGGGGCAAGGGGAAACACCATATATTTT.

The rearrangement uses TRBV11-2 and TRBJ1-2; 7 bases agree with TRBD1. V shed 5 bases and J 1 base; nucleotides not matched to a gene: 10. Per the germline V gene, CDR1 is SGHAT and CDR2 is FQNNGV. The CDR3 totals 16 residues. CDR3 residues: CASSTSPGTDNYGYTF. In DNA form, the CDR3 reads TGTGCCAGCAGCACAAGTCCCGGGACAGATAACTATGGCTACACCTTC.

V usage is TRBV11-2 and J usage is TRBJ1-2, with 8 bases matching TRBD1. This CDR3 spans 15 amino acids. The V gene end was trimmed by 3 bases and the J gene end by 4 bases; junction bases not matched to a gene: 7. Per germline, CDR1 SGHAT and CDR2 FQNNGV. The CDR3 loop reads CASSFGQGGSYGYTF. The CDR3 DNA reads as TGTGCCAGCAGCTTCGGACAGGGCGGCAGCTATGGCTACACCTTC.

J is TRBJ2-7 and V is TRBV7-9; possibly TRBD2 for D (5 bases). Trimming cost V 7 bases and J 0 bases, with 10 bases left between them. Germline V gene lookup returns CDR1 SEHNR and CDR2 FQNEAQ (reference sequence). The CDR3 totals 13 residues. The CDR3 protein is CASTGGFSYEQYF. DNA of the CDR3: TGTGCCAGCACAGGCGGGTTCTCCTACGAGCAGTACTTC.

The chain carries TRBV7-8 and TRBJ2-5; maybe TRBD2 (5 bases). Germline CDR1 is SGHVS and CDR2 is FQNEAQ. The CDR3 totals 15 residues. V lost 5 bases, J lost 1 base, and 14 bases lay in between. CDR3 residues: CASSRRADSQETQYF. DNA of the CDR3: TGTGCCAGCAGCAGAAGAGCGGATAGCCAAGAGACCCAGTACTTC.

This chain joins TRBV2 and TRBJ2-5; 8 bases line up with TRBD2. Unmatched junction bases numbered 7, after V lost 8 bases and J lost 2 bases. Per germline, CDR1 SNHLY and CDR2 FYNNEI. CDR3 length equals 14 residues. DNA for the CDR3: TGTGCCAGCGGTCCCGGGGGGGTTCAAGAGACCCAGTACTTC. It encodes CASGPGGVQETQYF.

This chain connects TRBV6-6 to TRBJ2-2, with TRBD2 matching over 13 bases. The CDR3 spans 15 residues. Germline assignment: CDR1 MNHNY and CDR2 SVGAGI (reference sequence). The V gene end was trimmed by 6 bases and the J gene end by 5 bases; junction bases not matched to a gene: 3. The CDR3 DNA reads TGTGCCAGCAGCAGACTAGCGGGAGGAACCGGGGAGCTGTTTTTT. Translating it yields CASSRLAGGTGELFF.

This chain links TRBV6-5 with TRBJ2-6; D perhaps matches TRBD2 (6 bases). CDR3 length equals 16 residues. V was pared by 0 bases and J by 2 bases, with 8 bases between. Germline V CDR1 and CDR2: MNHEY, SVGAGI. The DNA of the CDR3 is TGTGCCAGCAGTTACTCGCGGAGGGCTGGGGCCAACGTCCTGACTTTC. It translates to CASSYSRRAGANVLTF.

The chain has TRBV28 and TRBJ1-5; a weak D match, TRBD1 (5 bases). There are 12 residues in the CDR3. Germline values: CDR1 MDHEN, CDR2 SYDVKM. The CDR3 coding sequence is TGTGCGGGGGGGACCGTAAATCAGCCCCAGCATTTT. This codes for CAGGTVNQPQHF.

The chain employs TRBV10-3 and TRBJ1-2, with a possible D match to TRBD1 (5 bases). V lost 1 base, J lost 2 bases, and 11 bases lay in between. Germline CDR1 and CDR2: ENHRY and SYGVKD. The CDR3 extends over 15 amino acids. The CDR3 region has the DNA TGTGCCATCAGTGAGTTCGACAGCAACAACTATGGCTACACCTTC. The encoded protein is CAISEFDSNNYGYTF.

CDR3 in amino acids: CASSESQGAYEQYV. The CDR3 DNA reads as TGTGCCAGCAGTGAAAGTCAGGGGGCTTACGAGCAGTACGTC. V and J are TRBV2 and TRBJ2-7, with 8 bases identical to TRBD1. V lost 2 bases and J lost 4; bases outside the gene matches: 4. CDR1 and CDR2 from the germline V gene are SNHLY and FYNNEI. The CDR3 covers 14 residues.

The V gene is TRBV14, the J gene TRBJ1-3, with D possibly matching TRBD1 (6 bases). Trimming removed 0 bases from V and 2 bases from J, with 17 bases in between. This CDR3 has 18 amino acids. Per germline, CDR1 SGHDN and CDR2 FVKESK. The CDR3 DNA reads as TGTGCCAGCAGCCAAGACTTTTACAACAGGGCGGCTGGAAACACCATATATTTT. This encodes CASSQDFYNRAAGNTIYF.

The chain joins TRBV6-1 to TRBJ1-2; D not certain. With 1 base removed from V and 4 bases from J, the gap between germline ends came to 10 bases. The CDR3 totals 14 residues. The germline gives CDR1 MNHNS, CDR2 SASEGT. This CDR3 reads CASSEGRAAYGYTF. The CDR3 nucleotides read TGTGCCAGCAGTGAAGGGAGAGCGGCCTATGGCTACACCTTC.

This chain links TRBV2 with TRBJ2-7; TRBD2 matches 7 bases. In germline, CDR1 is SNHLY, CDR2 FYNNEI. The V and J ends lost 6 bases and 5 bases, in that order; junction bases with no gene match: 16. The CDR3 has 16 amino acids. For the CDR3, the DNA is TGTGCCAGCAGAGCAAAACTAGCGCGCGAAGTGAACGAGCAGTACTTC. It translates to CASRAKLAREVNEQYF.

J is TRBJ1-2 and V is TRBV19, with 8 bases fitting TRBD1. The CDR3 covers 14 residues. Germline CDR1 LNHDA, CDR2 SQIVND (reference sequence). The ends lost 6 bases at V and 8 bases at J; junction bases unmatched: 11. For the CDR3, the DNA is TGTGCCAGTAGCCTGGACAGGGCCTTGGAAGGCTACACCTTC. Amino acids: CASSLDRALEGYTF.

The chain combines TRBV20-1 with TRBJ1-1, with a tentative D call TRBD1 (5 bases). This CDR3 contains 14 residues. Trimming shortened V by 3 bases and J by 0 bases, and 11 bases separated the two germline ends. Germline V CDR1 and CDR2: DFQATT, SNEGSKA (reference sequence). CDR3 amino acids: CSASRGGMNTEAFF. CDR3 bases: TGCAGTGCTAGTCGTGGGGGGATGAACACTGAAGCTTTCTTT.

The rearrangement joins TRBV6-5 to TRBJ1-2; D might be TRBD1 (5 bases). CDR1 and CDR2 (germline): MNHEY, SVGAGI. CDR3 length: 13 amino acids. V was cut by 3 bases and J by 4 bases, with 9 bases left in between. The CDR3 sequence: CASSYRTFYGYTF. For the CDR3, the DNA is TGTGCCAGCAGTTATCGGACATTCTATGGCTACACCTTC.

This chain uses TRBV5-5 with TRBJ1-2; possible D gene TRBD1, 5 bases. Germline loops: CDR1 SGHKS, CDR2 YYEKEE (reference sequence). This CDR3 is built from 13 residues. The germline V and J ends were trimmed by 4 bases and 5 bases, with 12 bases remaining between them. The CDR3 coding sequence is TGTGCCAGCAGCCTGTGGGGGGGTTATGGCTACACCTTC. Its translation: CASSLWGGYGYTF.

This chain links TRBV6-6 with TRBJ2-3, with 13 bases matching TRBD2. Trimming removed 5 bases from V and 4 bases from J; junction bases left unmatched: 9. Germline CDR1 reads MNHNY; CDR2 reads SVGAGI (reference sequence). There are 17 residues in the CDR3. In DNA form, the CDR3 reads TGTGCCAGCAGTCGGTCAGGACTAGCGGGAGCCCCAGATACGCAGTATTTT. Translation: CASSRSGLAGAPDTQYF.